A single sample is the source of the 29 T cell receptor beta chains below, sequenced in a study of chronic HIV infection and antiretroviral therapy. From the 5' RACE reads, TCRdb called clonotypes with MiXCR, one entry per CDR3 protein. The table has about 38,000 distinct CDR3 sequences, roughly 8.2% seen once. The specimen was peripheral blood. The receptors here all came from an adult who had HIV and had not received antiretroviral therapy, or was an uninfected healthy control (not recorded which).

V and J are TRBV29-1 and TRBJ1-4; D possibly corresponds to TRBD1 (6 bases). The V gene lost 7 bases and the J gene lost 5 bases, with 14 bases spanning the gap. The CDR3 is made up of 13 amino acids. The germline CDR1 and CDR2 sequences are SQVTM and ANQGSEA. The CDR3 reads CSAGQPRNEKLFF. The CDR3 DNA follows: TGCAGCGCCGGACAGCCAAGGAATGAAAAACTGTTTTTT.

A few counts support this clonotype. The CDR3: CASSPSGGGSPLHF. In nucleotides, the CDR3 is TGTGCCAGCAGCCCCAGTGGTGGGGGATCACCCCTCCACTTT. This rearrangement joins TRBV3-1 to TRBJ1-6, with D perhaps matching TRBD1 (5 bases). CDR1 and CDR2 (germline): LGHDT, YNNKEL (reference sequence). Trimming removed 4 bases from V and 10 bases from J, with 14 bases in between. CDR3 length equals 14 residues.

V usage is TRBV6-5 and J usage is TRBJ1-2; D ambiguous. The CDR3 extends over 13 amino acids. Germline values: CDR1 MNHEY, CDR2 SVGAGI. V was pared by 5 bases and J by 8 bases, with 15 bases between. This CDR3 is CASSPEANRGYTF. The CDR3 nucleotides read TGTGCCAGCAGTCCCGAGGCGAATCGAGGCTACACCTTC.

The CDR3 is CATSRASGENSNEQFF. In DNA, the CDR3 is TGTGCCACCAGCAGAGCTAGCGGAGAAAACTCCAATGAGCAGTTCTTC. The V and J genes are TRBV15 and TRBJ2-1, with 7 nucleotides matching TRBD2. In germline, CDR1 is LNHNV, CDR2 YYDKDF (reference sequence). J was trimmed by 6 bases and V by 1 base; bases with no gene match: 9. This CDR3 spans 16 amino acids.

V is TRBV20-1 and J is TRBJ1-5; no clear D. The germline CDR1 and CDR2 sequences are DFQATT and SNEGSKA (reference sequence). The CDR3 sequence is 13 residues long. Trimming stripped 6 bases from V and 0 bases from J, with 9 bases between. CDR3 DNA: TGCAGTGCGAGCAGCGTTAGCAATCAGCCCCAGCATTTT. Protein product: CSASSVSNQPQHF.

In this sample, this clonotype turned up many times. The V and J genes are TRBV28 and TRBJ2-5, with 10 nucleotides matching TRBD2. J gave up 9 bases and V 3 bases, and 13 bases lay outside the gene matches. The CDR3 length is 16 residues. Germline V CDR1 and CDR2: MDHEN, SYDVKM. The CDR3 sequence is CASSFPRTSGGVAQYF. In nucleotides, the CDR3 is TGTGCCAGCAGTTTTCCCCGGACTAGCGGTGGTGTGGCCCAGTACTTC.

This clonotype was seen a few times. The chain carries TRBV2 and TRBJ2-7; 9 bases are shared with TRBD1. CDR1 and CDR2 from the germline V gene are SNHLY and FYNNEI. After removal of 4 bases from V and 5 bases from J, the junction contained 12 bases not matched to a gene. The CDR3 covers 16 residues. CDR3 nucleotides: TGTGCCAGCAGTGCGCTCGTATCGGGACAGGGAAACGAGCAGTACTTC. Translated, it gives CASSALVSGQGNEQYF.

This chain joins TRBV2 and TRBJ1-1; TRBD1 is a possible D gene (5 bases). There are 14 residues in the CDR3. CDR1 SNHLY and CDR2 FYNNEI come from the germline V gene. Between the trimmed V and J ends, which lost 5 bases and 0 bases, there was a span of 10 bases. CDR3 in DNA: TGTGCCAGCAGTTACAGGAACATGAACACTGAAGCTTTCTTT. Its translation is CASSYRNMNTEAFF.

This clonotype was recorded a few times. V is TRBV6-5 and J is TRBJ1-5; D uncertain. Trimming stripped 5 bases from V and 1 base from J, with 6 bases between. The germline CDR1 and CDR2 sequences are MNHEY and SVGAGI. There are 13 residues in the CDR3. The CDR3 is CASSPGSNQPQHF. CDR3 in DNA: TGTGCCAGCAGTCCTGGGAGCAATCAGCCCCAGCATTTT.

CDR3 sequence reads: CASSQPKGQGQETQYF. CDR3 sequence (DNA): TGCGCCAGCAGCCAACCCAAGGGACAGGGCCAAGAGACCCAGTACTTC. The gene calls are TRBV4-1 and TRBJ2-5, with 9 bases aligning to TRBD1. This CDR3 spans 16 amino acids. V dropped 2 bases and J dropped 1; count of bases not matched to a gene: 5. Per the germline V gene, CDR1 is MGHRA and CDR2 is YSYEKL.

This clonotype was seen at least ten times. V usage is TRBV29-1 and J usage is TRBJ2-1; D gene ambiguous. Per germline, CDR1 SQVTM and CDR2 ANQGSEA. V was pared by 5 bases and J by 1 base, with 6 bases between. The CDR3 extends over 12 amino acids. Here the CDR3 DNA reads TGCAGCGTTCCCCAGTCCTACAATGAGCAGTTCTTC. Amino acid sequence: CSVPQSYNEQFF.

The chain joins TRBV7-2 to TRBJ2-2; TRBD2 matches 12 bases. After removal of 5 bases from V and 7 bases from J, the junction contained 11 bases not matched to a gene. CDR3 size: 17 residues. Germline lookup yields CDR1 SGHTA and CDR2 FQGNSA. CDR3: CASSKGLAGFSVGELFF. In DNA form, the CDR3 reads TGTGCCAGCAGCAAGGGACTAGCGGGTTTCTCTGTCGGGGAGCTGTTTTTT.

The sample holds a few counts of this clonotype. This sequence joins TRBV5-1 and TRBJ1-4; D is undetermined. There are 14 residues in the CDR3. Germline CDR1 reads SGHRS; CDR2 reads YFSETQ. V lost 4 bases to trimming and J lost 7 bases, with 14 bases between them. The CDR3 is CASSLEGPVEKLFF. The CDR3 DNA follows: TGCGCCAGCAGCCTGGAAGGACCTGTTGAAAAACTGTTTTTT.

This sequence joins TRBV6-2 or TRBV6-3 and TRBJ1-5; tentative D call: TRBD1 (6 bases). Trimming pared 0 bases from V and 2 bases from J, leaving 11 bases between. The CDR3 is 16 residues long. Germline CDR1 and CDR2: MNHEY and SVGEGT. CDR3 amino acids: CASSYSPGVGNQPQHF. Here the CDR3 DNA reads TGTGCCAGCAGTTACTCGCCAGGGGTTGGCAATCAGCCCCAGCATTTT.

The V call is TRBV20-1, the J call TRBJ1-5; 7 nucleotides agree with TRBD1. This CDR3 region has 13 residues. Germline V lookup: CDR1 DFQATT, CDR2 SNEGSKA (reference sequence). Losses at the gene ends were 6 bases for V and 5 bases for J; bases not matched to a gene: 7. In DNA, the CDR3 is TGCAGTGCCTCCCCGACAGGGTATCAGCCCCAGCATTTT. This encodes CSASPTGYQPQHF.

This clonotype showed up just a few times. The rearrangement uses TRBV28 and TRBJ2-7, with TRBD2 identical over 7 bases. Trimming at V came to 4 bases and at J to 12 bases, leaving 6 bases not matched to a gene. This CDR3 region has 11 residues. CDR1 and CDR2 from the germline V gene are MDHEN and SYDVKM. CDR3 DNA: TGTGCCAGCAGTTCTCCGGGACTACCGTACTTC. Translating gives CASSSPGLPYF. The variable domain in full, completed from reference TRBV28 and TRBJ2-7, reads DVKVTQSSRYLVKRTGEKVFLECVQDMDHENMFWYRQDPGLGLRLIYFSYDVKMKEKGDIPEGYSVSREKKERFSLILESASTNQTSMYLCASSSPGLPYFGPGTRLTVT.

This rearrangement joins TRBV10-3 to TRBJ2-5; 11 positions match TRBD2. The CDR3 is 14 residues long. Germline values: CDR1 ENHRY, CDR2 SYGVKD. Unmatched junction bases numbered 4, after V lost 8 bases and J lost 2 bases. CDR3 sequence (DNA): TGTGCCATCTCCGGGACTAGCGGTCAAGAGACCCAGTACTTC. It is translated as CAISGTSGQETQYF.

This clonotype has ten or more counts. The CDR3 sequence is CASTGLAGDETQYF. The CDR3 DNA reads as TGTGCCAGCACCGGACTAGCGGGAGACGAGACCCAGTACTTC. The chain joins TRBV2 to TRBJ2-5, with 13 bases matching TRBD2. V shed 7 bases and J 5 bases; nucleotides not matched to a gene: 4. The length of the CDR3 is 14 residues. The germline V gene encodes CDR1 SNHLY and CDR2 FYNNEI.

CDR3 DNA: TGTGCCAGTAGGACTAGCGGGAGGGCCGGCGAGCAGTACTTC. Its translation: CASRTSGRAGEQYF. This chain links TRBV19 with TRBJ2-7; 14 nucleotides line up with TRBD2. The ends lost 6 bases at V and 6 bases at J; junction bases unmatched: 4. Germline CDR1 LNHDA, CDR2 SQIVND (reference sequence). This CDR3 is 14 amino acids long.

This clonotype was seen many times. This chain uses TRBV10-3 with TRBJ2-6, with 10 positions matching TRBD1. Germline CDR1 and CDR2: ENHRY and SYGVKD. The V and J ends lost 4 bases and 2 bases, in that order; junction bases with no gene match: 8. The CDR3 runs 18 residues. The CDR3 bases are TGTGCCATCAGTGTTGGTATGACAGGGGGCGCTGGGGCCAACGTCCTGACTTTC. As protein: CAISVGMTGGAGANVLTF.

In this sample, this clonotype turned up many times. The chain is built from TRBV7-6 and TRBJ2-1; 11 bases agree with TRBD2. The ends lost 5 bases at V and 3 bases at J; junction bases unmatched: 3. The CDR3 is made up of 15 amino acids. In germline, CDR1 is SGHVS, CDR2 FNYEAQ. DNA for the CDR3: TGTGCCAGCAGCCCCACTAGCGGGAGCTACAATGAGCAGTTCTTC. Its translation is CASSPTSGSYNEQFF.

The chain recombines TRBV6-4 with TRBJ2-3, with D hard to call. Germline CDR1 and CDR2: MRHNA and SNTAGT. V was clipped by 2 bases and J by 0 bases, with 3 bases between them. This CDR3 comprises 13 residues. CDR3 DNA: TGTGCCAGCAGTGACGGGAGCACAGATACGCAGTATTTT. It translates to CASSDGSTDTQYF.

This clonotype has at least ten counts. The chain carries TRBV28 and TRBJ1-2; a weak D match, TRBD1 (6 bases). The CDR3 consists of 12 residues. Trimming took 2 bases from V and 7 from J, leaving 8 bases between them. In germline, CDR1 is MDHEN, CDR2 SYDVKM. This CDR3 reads CASSLDRRGYTF. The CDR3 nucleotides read TGTGCCAGCAGTTTAGACAGGCGTGGCTACACCTTC.

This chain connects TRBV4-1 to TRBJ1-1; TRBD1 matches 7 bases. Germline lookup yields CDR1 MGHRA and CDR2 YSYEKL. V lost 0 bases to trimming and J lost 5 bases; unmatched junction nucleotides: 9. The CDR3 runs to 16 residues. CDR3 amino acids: CASSQEWKGAGTEAFF. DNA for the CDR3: TGCGCCAGCAGCCAAGAATGGAAGGGGGCGGGGACTGAAGCTTTCTTT.

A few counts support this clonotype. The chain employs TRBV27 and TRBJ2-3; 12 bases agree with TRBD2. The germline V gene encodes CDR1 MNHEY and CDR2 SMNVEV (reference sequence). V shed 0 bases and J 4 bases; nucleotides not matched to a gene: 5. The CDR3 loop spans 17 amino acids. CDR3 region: CASSLSGTSGRPDTQYF. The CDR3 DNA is TGTGCCAGCAGTTTATCCGGGACTAGCGGGCGGCCAGATACGCAGTATTTT.

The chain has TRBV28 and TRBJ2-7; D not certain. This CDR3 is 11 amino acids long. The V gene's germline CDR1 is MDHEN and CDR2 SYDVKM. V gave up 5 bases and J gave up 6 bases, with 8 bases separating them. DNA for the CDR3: TGTGCCAGCAGTACGTTGTCCGAGCAGTACTTC. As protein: CASSTLSEQYF.

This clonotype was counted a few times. CDR3 in amino acids: CASSYAEGNTIYF. The CDR3 DNA is TGTGCCAGCAGTTACGCGGAGGGAAACACCATATATTTT. The genes are TRBV6-6 and TRBJ1-3; D gene ambiguous. Trimming shortened V by 2 bases and J by 4 bases, and 6 bases separated the two germline ends. CDR1 is MNHNY, CDR2 SVGAGI, per germline (reference sequence). The CDR3 has 13 amino acids.

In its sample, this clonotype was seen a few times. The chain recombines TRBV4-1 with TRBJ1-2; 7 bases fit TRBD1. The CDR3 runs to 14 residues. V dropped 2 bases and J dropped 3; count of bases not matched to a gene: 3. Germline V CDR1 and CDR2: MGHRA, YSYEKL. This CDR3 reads CASSQRQGDYGYTF. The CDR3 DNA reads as TGCGCCAGCAGCCAAAGACAGGGAGACTATGGCTACACCTTC.

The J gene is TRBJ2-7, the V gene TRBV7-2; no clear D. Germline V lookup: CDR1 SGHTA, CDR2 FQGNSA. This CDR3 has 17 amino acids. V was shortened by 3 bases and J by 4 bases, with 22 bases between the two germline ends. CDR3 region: CASSFPESWLTTYEQYF. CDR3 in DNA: TGTGCCAGCAGCTTCCCCGAGTCGTGGTTAACCACTTACGAGCAGTACTTC.